The T cell receptor beta chain under discussion was sequenced for a study of tumor-infiltrating lymphocytes in oesophageal squamous cell carcinoma. A note on this clonotype: A much bigger clone sits one base away, suggesting this may be a read error.

Per the germline V gene, CDR1 is SGDLS and CDR2 is YYNGEE. This CDR3 region has 15 residues. J was trimmed by 10 bases and V by 1 base; bases with no gene match: 9. TCRdb reprocessed the PCR reads with MiXCR, giving one entry per CDR3 protein. The data show over 10,000 distinct CDR3 sequences, with roughly 56% seen just once and over 35% held by the top ten. The chain joins TRBV9 to TRBJ2-1; 9 nucleotides line up with TRBD1. This sequence originates from a male donor with esophageal squamous cell carcinoma. The specimen sequenced was esophageal tumor tissue. CDR3 sequence: CASSVSWDRAYEQFF. CDR3 nucleotide sequence: TGTGCCAGCAGCGTAAGTTGGGACAGGGCCTACGAGCAGTTCTTC.